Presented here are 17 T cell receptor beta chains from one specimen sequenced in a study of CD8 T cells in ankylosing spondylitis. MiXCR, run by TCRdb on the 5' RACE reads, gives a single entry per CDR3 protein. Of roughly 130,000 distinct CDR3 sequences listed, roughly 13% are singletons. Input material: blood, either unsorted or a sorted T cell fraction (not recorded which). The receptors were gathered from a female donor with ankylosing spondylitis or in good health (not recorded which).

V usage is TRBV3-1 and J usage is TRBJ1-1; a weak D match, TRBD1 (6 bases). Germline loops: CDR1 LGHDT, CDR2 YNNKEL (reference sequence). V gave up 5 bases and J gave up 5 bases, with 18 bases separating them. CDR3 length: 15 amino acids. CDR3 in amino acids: CASSSTGGGRTEAFF. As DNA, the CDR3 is TGTGCCAGCAGCTCCACCGGAGGGGGAAGGACTGAAGCTTTCTTT.

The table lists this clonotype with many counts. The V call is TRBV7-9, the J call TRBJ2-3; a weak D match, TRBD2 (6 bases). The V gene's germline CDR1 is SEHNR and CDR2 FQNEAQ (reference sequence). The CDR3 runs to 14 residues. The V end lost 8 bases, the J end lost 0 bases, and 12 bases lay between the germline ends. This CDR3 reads CASVSSASTDTQYF. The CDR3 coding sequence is TGTGCCAGCGTCTCTAGCGCCAGCACAGATACGCAGTATTTT.

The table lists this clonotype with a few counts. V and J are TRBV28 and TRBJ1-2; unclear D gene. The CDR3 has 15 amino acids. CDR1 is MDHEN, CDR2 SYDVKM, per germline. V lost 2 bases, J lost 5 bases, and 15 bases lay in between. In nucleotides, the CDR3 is TGTGCCAGCAGTTTAGGCTTCTGGGCGGGGTATGGCTACACCTTC. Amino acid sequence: CASSLGFWAGYGYTF.

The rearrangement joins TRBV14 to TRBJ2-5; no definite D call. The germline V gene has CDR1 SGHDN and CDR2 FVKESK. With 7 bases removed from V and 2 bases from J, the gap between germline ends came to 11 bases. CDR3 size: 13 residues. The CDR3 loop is CASNKENQETQYF. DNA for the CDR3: TGTGCCAGCAACAAGGAAAATCAAGAGACCCAGTACTTC.

CDR3 nucleotides: TGTGCCAGCAGACCGAGAGGGCCCCAAAACATTCAGTACTTC. Translating gives CASRPRGPQNIQYF. The V call is TRBV12-3 or TRBV12-4, the J call TRBJ2-4; possibly TRBD2 for D (5 bases). This CDR3 has 14 amino acids. V was trimmed by 6 bases and J by 5 bases, leaving 14 bases between them.

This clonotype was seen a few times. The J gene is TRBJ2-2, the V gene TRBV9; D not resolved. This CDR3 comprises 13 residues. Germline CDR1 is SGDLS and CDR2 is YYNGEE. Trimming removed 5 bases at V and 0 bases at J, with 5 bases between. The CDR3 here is CASSIANTGELFF. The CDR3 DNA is TGTGCCAGCAGTATAGCGAACACCGGGGAGCTGTTTTTT.

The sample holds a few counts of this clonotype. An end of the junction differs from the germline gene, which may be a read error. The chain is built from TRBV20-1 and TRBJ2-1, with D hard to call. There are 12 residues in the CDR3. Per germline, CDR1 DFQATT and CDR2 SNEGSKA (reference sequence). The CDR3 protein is CSASPYGNGQFF. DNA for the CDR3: TGCAGTGCTAGTCCGTATGGGAATGGGCAGTTCTTC.

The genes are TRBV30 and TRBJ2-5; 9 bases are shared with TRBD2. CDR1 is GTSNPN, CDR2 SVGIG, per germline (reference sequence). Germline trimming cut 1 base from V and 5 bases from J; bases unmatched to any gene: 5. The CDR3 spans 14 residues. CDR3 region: CAWSGLADSETQYF. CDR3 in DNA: TGTGCCTGGAGTGGACTAGCGGATTCGGAGACCCAGTACTTC.

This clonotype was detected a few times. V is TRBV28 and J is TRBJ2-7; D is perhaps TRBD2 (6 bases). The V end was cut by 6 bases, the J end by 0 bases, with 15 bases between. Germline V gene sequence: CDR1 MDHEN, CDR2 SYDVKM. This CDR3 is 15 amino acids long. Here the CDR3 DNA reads TGTGCCAGCAGCCCCTTGGGAGGTAGCTCCTACGAGCAGTACTTC. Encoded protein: CASSPLGGSSYEQYF.

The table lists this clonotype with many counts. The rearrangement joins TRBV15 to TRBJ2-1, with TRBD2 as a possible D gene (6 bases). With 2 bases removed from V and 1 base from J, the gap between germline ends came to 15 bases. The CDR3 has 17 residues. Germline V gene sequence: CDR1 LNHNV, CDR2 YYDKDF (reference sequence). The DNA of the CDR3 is TGTGCCACCAGCAGACACGCCCGCGGGGCATCCTACAATGAGCAGTTCTTC. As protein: CATSRHARGASYNEQFF.

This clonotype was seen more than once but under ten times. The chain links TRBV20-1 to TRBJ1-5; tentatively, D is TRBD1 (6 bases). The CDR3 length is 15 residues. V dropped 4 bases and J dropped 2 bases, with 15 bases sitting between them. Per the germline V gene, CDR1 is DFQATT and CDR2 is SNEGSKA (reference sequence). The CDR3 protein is CSATVQGTRNQPQHF. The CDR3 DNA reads TGCAGTGCTACGGTCCAGGGGACCCGCAATCAGCCCCAGCATTTT.

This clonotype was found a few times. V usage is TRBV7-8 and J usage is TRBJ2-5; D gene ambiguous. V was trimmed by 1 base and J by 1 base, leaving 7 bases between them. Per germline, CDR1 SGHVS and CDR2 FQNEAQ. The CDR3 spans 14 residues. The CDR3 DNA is TGTGCCAGCAGCTTAGATTCTCGCCAAGAGACCCAGTACTTC. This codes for CASSLDSRQETQYF.

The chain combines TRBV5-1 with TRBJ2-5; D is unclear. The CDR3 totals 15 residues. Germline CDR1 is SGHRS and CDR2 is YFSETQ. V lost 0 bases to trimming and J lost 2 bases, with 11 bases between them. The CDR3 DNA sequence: TGCGCCAGCAGCTTGGATCCAAACCGGCAAGAGACCCAGTACTTC. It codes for CASSLDPNRQETQYF.

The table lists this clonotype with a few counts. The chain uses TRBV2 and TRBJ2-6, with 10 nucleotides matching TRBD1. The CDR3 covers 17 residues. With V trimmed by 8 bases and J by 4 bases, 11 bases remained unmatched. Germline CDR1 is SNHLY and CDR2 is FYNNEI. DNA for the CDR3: TGTGCCAGCGATGCCGGGACAGGGGCGGTCGGGGCCAACGTCCTGACTTTC. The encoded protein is CASDAGTGAVGANVLTF.

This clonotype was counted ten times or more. Here the CDR3 DNA reads TGCAGTGCCAGGACAGGGTCGAACACCGGGGAGCTGTTTTTT. It specifies CSARTGSNTGELFF. This sequence joins TRBV20-1 and TRBJ2-2; 8 bases fit TRBD1. V shed 6 bases, J shed 0 bases, and the junction held 3 bases outside the gene matches. Germline CDR1 reads DFQATT; CDR2 reads SNEGSKA (reference sequence). The CDR3 length is 14 residues.

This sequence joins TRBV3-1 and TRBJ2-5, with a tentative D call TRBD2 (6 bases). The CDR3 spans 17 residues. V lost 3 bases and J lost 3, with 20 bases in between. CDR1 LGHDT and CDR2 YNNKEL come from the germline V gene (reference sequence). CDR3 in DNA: TGTGCCAGCAGCCAGCGGGCCAGCGGGCGTACCAAAGAGACCCAGTACTTC. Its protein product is CASSQRASGRTKETQYF.

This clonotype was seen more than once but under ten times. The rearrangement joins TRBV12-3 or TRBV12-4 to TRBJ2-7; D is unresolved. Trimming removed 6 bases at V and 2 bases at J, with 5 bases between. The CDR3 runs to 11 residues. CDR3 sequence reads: CASRATYEQYF. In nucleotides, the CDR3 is TGTGCCAGCAGGGCGACCTACGAGCAGTACTTC.